This TCR beta chain was found in a study of Ad26.COV2.S vaccination and SARS-CoV-2 variants. Treatment specified: some 20 received Ad26.COV2.S at low or high dose, single or two shots; about 5 received placebo; per-sample allocation not given. Repertoires come from day 63 after the first vaccine or placebo injection. The repertoire was sequenced with immunoSEQ multiplex PCR; TCRdb's copy has only in-frame clones and lacks some. This repertoire shows 300,000 to 400,000 clones, about 89% found once; its top ten account for 5%. This receptor was identified in a person aged 18-65 years who received the Ad26.COV2.S COVID-19 vaccine or a placebo. Specimen: peripheral blood, collected in a trial of Ad26.COV2.S vaccine versus placebo.

For the CDR3, the DNA is TGTGCCAGCTCACCATTCGACAGGGGGGCCGGCACAGATACGCAGTATTTT. It yields the protein CASSPFDRGAGTDTQYF. The gene calls are TRBV18 and TRBJ2-3, with 9 bases identical to TRBD1. The CDR3 extends over 17 amino acids. J was trimmed by 1 base and V by 2 bases; bases with no gene match: 7. Per the germline V gene, CDR1 is KGHSH and CDR2 is LQKENI.